This T cell receptor (beta chain) emerged from a study of T and B cells in COVID-19 patients. Study context: Critical illness requiring mechanical ventilation or extracorporeal membrane oxygenation affected 12 of 20 active-infection patients. Study results and caveats: Highly clonal in active COVID-19, TRB repertoires exceeded healthy-donor diversity and richness at recovery. Symptomatic-phase blood samples from mildly ill patients and early samples from severe cases were scarce. In COVID-19 patients, T cell receptor beta variable and joining gene use was reportedly strongly skewed.

Worth noting for this clonotype: Its target is not known.

Multiplex PCR with BIOMED2 TRB-A/B primer pools amplified TRB rearrangements. In TCRdb, the multiplex PCR reads were re-called with MiXCR into one record per CDR3 protein. This table has 15,000 or so distinct CDR3 sequences, 28% appearing once. Germline CDR1 is MNHEY and CDR2 is SMNVEV (reference sequence). J lost 5 bases, V lost 6 bases, and 12 bases had no gene match. The CDR3 spans 15 residues. TRB was amplified from about 260-540 ng of blood genomic DNA. The rearrangement uses TRBV27 and TRBJ1-1, with 7 nucleotides matching TRBD1. Specimen: blood. This sequence originates from a human donor who had recovered from COVID-19. CDR3 loop: CASRTTGASSTEAFF. CDR3 nucleotide sequence: TGTGCCAGCAGAACAACAGGGGCGTCTTCGACTGAAGCTTTCTTT.